This is a list of T cell receptor beta chains from one sample in a study of T cell repertoires in cytomegalovirus infection. No antigens are known for them. One entry per CDR3 protein, called by TCRdb with MiXCR from the reads. The sample consists of around 99,000 distinct CDR3 sequences, about 30% of them appearing once. The specimen comprised CD8+ T cells from cultured PBMCs, sampled from culture after CMV antigen stimulation. The receptors shown here come from a human donor in good health (CMV status not recorded). Some clones in this sample may be carry-over from other donors' samples. Each CDR3 is given with its conserved first and last residue. A D gene is named only where the DNA matches it firmly. A clone size is listed for some rows: how often the clone was seen (once, few, many), or a class if it is expanded.

D	size	V	J	CDR3	DNA
.	few	TRBV7-6	TRBJ1-1	CASRPEGGPNTEAFF	TGTGCCAGCAGACCGGAGGGAGGGCCGAACACTGAAGCTTTCTTT
TRBD1	many	TRBV27	TRBJ1-1	CASSFLHRGPLNTEAFF	TGTGCCAGCAGTTTTCTTCACAGGGGGCCGTTGAACACTGAAGCTTTCTTT
TRBD1	.	TRBV12-3/TRBV12-4	TRBJ2-3	CANSGFGTGVLIDTQYF	TGTGCCAACAGTGGGTTCGGGACAGGGGTCCTTATAGATACGCAGTATTTT
TRBD2	few	TRBV7-9	TRBJ2-1	CASSFVRGGRPYNEQFF	TGTGCCAGCAGCTTTGTACGCGGGGGGAGACCCTACAATGAGCAGTTCTTC
.	few	TRBV7-8	TRBJ1-6	CASSSTGSLSSPLHF	TGTGCCAGCAGCTCAACAGGGAGTTTGAGTTCACCCCTCCACTTT
.	.	TRBV9	TRBJ1-1	CASSVGTRNTEAFF	TGTGCCAGCAGCGTAGGGACAAGGAACACTGAAGCTTTCTTT
TRBD1	.	TRBV27	TRBJ1-1	CASSPRQGANTEAFF	TGTGCCAGCAGTCCTCGACAGGGGGCGAACACTGAAGCTTTCTTT
.	few	TRBV7-9	TRBJ2-2	CASSLFSSGELFF	TGTGCCAGCAGCTTATTCTCGTCCGGGGAGCTGTTTTTT
.	.	TRBV28	TRBJ2-2	CASSLWGRNTGELFF	TGTGCCAGCAGTTTATGGGGACGGAACACCGGGGAGCTGTTTTTT
.	few	TRBV19	TRBJ2-5	CASSIRDGETQYF	TGTGCCAGTAGTATCAGGGACGGAGAGACCCAGTACTTC
.	.	TRBV18	TRBJ1-1	CASSPWQEEMNTEAFF	TGTGCCAGCTCACCTTGGCAGGAGGAAATGAACACTGAAGCTTTCTTT
TRBD1	.	TRBV7-9	TRBJ2-3	CASSRPDRGSGDTQYF	TGTGCCAGCAGTCGACCGGACAGGGGGTCGGGAGATACGCAGTATTTT
TRBD1	few	TRBV6-5	TRBJ2-3	CASSDNRGQAQYF	TGTGCCAGCAGTGACAACAGGGGCCAGGCGCAGTATTTT
.	many	TRBV6-5	TRBJ2-7	CASSYGGGASYEQYF	TGTGCCAGCAGTTACGGTGGAGGGGCCTCCTACGAGCAGTACTTC
.	.	TRBV12-3/TRBV12-4	TRBJ1-5	CASSPPVSNQPQHF	TGTGCCAGCAGTCCCCCGGTAAGCAATCAGCCCCAGCATTTT
.	few	TRBV20-1	TRBJ2-2	CSARGTRDSGELFF	TGCAGTGCTAGAGGAACCAGGGATTCCGGGGAGCTGTTTTTT
.	.	TRBV27	TRBJ2-2	CASRLRGTGELFF	TGTGCCAGCAGACTAAGGGGGACCGGGGAGCTGTTTTTT
TRBD1	many	TRBV7-6	TRBJ1-3	CASSSSTGSSGNTIYF	TGTGCCAGCAGCTCGTCGACAGGGAGCTCTGGAAACACCATATATTTT
.	few	TRBV7-6	TRBJ2-7	CASSSPGTHYEQYF	TGTGCCAGCAGCTCCCCAGGGACCCACTACGAGCAGTACTTC
.	.	TRBV27	TRBJ2-3	CASSLGVNTDTQYF	TGTGCCAGCAGTTTGGGAGTAAACACAGATACGCAGTATTTT
.	.	TRBV20-1	TRBJ2-5	CSAREGLAQETQYF	TGCAGTGCTAGAGAAGGGCTAGCCCAAGAGACCCAGTACTTC
.	many	TRBV7-8	TRBJ2-2	CASSPYSGGGTFSGELFF	TGTGCCAGCAGCCCGTATTCCGGGGGCGGGACGTTTTCCGGGGAGCTGTTTTTT
.	.	TRBV20-1	TRBJ1-6	CSARDRVWDSPLHF	TGCAGTGCTAGGGACCGGGTGTGGGATTCACCCCTCCACTTT
.	many	TRBV7-6	TRBJ2-6	CASRGGGLQSSGANVLTF	TGTGCCAGCAGGGGAGGGGGCCTGCAAAGCTCTGGGGCCAACGTCCTGACTTTC
TRBD1	.	TRBV27	TRBJ1-5	CASSRDRASNQPQHF	TGTGCCAGCAGTCGCGACAGGGCTAGCAATCAGCCCCAGCATTTT
TRBD2	.	TRBV6-5	TRBJ2-1	CASSYERGNYNEQFF	TGTGCCAGCAGTTACGAGCGGGGGAATTACAATGAGCAGTTCTTC
TRBD2	few	TRBV5-6	TRBJ2-1	CASSWASGYNEQFF	TGTGCCAGCAGCTGGGCTAGCGGCTACAATGAGCAGTTCTTC
.	.	TRBV19	TRBJ1-2	CASSRGHYGYTF	TGTGCCAGTAGTAGGGGGCACTATGGCTACACCTTC
.	.	TRBV28	TRBJ2-2	CASSLSPGYDTGELFF	TGTGCCAGCAGTTTATCCCCAGGGTATGACACCGGGGAGCTGTTTTTT
TRBD1	many	TRBV7-8	TRBJ2-7	CASSPDRGQREQYF	TGTGCCAGCAGCCCCGACAGGGGGCAAAGGGAGCAGTACTTC
.	.	TRBV27	TRBJ2-7	CAGSPSAGAKSYEQYF	TGTGCCGGCAGTCCGTCAGCGGGTGCTAAGTCCTACGAGCAGTACTTC
TRBD1	.	TRBV7-8	TRBJ1-2	CASSLEFGDRVGYTF	TGTGCCAGCAGCTTAGAATTCGGGGACAGGGTAGGCTACACCTTC
.	.	TRBV9	TRBJ2-1	CASSGANEQFF	TGTGCCAGCAGCGGGGCCAATGAGCAGTTCTTC
.	many	TRBV7-8	TRBJ2-1	CASSPGGGQEQFF	TGTGCCAGCAGCCCTGGAGGGGGGCAAGAGCAGTTCTTC
.	.	TRBV19	TRBJ1-5	CASSSTSNQPQHF	TGTGCCAGTTCCTCTACGAGCAATCAGCCCCAGCATTTT
.	.	TRBV15	TRBJ2-3	CATSRDWGADTQYF	TGTGCCACCAGCAGAGATTGGGGTGCAGATACGCAGTATTTT
.	many	TRBV6-1	TRBJ2-2	CASRDTASAGDTGELFF	TGTGCCAGCAGAGACACAGCGTCGGCAGGGGACACCGGGGAGCTGTTTTTT
TRBD2	.	TRBV27	TRBJ2-1	CASSSLAGEVGEQFF	TGTGCCAGCAGTTCGCTAGCGGGGGAAGTAGGTGAGCAGTTCTTC
TRBD1	.	TRBV28	TRBJ1-5	CASSLWGQGGNQPQHF	TGTGCCAGCAGTTTATGGGGACAGGGAGGCAATCAGCCCCAGCATTTT
TRBD1	.	TRBV13	TRBJ1-1	CASSSRTGARNTEAFF	TGTGCCAGCAGCTCCCGGACAGGGGCGAGGAACACTGAAGCTTTCTTT
.	.	TRBV2	TRBJ2-6	CASSVTRDSRANVLTF	TGTGCCAGCAGTGTGACTAGGGACTCTAGGGCCAACGTCCTGACTTTC
.	.	TRBV7-8	TRBJ2-1	CASSLGGGSFNEQFF	TGTGCCAGCAGCTTAGGCGGGGGCTCATTCAATGAGCAGTTCTTC
TRBD1	few	TRBV7-9	TRBJ2-3	CASSSRDRGADTQYF	TGTGCCAGCAGCTCCCGGGACAGGGGGGCAGATACGCAGTATTTT
TRBD2	few	TRBV3-1	TRBJ2-7	CASSQGLAGPDYEQYF	TGTGCCAGCAGCCAAGGACTAGCGGGGCCGGACTACGAGCAGTACTTC
TRBD1	.	TRBV5-6	TRBJ2-7	CASTPGTGPYEQYF	TGTGCCAGCACCCCCGGGACAGGTCCCTACGAGCAGTACTTC
.	few	TRBV12-3/TRBV12-4	TRBJ1-3	CASSFGSSGNTIYF	TGTGCCAGCAGTTTCGGGAGCTCTGGAAACACCATATATTTT
TRBD2	.	TRBV7-8	TRBJ2-5	CASSLGARGAYKETQYF	TGTGCCAGCAGCTTAGGGGCGCGGGGGGCCTATAAAGAGACCCAGTACTTC
TRBD1	few	TRBV5-6	TRBJ1-2	CASSPDRGSYGYTF	TGTGCCAGCAGCCCGGACAGGGGGAGCTATGGCTACACCTTC
.	many	TRBV7-8	TRBJ2-3	CASSLTPTTTSTDTQYF	TGTGCCAGCAGCTTAACACCGACTACCACTAGCACAGATACGCAGTATTTT
TRBD1	.	TRBV5-5	TRBJ1-1	CASRMTGGASTEAFF	TGTGCCAGCAGAATGACAGGGGGCGCCAGCACTGAAGCTTTCTTT
.	once	TRBV12-3/TRBV12-4	TRBJ2-3	CASSPFGEADTQYF	TGTGCCAGCAGTCCCTTCGGGGAAGCAGATACGCAGTATTTT
.	few	TRBV2	TRBJ2-2	CASSPPITGELFF	TGTGCCAGCAGTCCCCCCATCACCGGGGAGCTGTTTTTT
.	few	TRBV6-2/TRBV6-3	TRBJ2-5	CASTRLLGPRETQYF	TGTGCCAGCACCAGACTACTAGGGCCTCGGGAGACCCAGTACTTC
TRBD1	.	TRBV6-1	TRBJ1-1	CASSFLQGGSLDTEAFF	TGTGCCAGCAGTTTCCTTCAGGGGGGGTCCTTGGACACTGAAGCTTTCTTT
TRBD1	.	TRBV27	TRBJ2-7	CASSWGTGVTYEQYF	TGTGCCAGCAGTTGGGGGACAGGGGTAACCTACGAGCAGTACTTC
.	.	TRBV27	TRBJ2-5	CASRWRDSGSRETQYF	TGTGCCAGCAGATGGCGAGATAGTGGGAGTCGAGAGACCCAGTACTTC
TRBD1	many	TRBV7-9	TRBJ2-7	CASSSSGTGNFHEQYF	TGTGCCAGCAGCTCGTCCGGGACAGGGAATTTCCACGAGCAGTACTTC
TRBD1	few	TRBV28	TRBJ1-4	CASIQQGFNEKVFF	TGTGCCAGCATCCAACAGGGGTTTAATGAAAAAGTGTTTTTT
.	many	TRBV19	TRBJ1-5	CASSSQGTNQPQHF	TGTGCCAGTAGTAGTCAGGGGACGAATCAGCCCCAGCATTTT
TRBD2	many	TRBV7-8	TRBJ2-2	CASSLSGGYTGELFF	TGTGCCAGCAGCTTAAGCGGGGGATATACCGGGGAGCTGTTTTTT